This TCR beta chain was captured in a study of early T cells in non-severe SARS-CoV-2 infection. The CDR3 has 14 amino acids. Unique molecular identifier tags were affixed to discrete cDNA molecules. TCRdb re-derived calls from the 5' RACE reads in MiXCR, one entry per CDR3 protein. The sample includes 64,000 or so distinct CDR3 sequences, around 13% of them seen just once. The sequence was collected from an adult who was a healthcare worker with PCR-confirmed SARS-CoV-2 infection or an uninfected control (not recorded which). J is TRBJ1-2 and V is TRBV21-1; the DNA was not used to check the table's D call, TRBD1. TRBV21-1 is a documented pseudogene. What was sequenced was whole blood. The chain's CDR3 is CASSRRGTNYGYTF. CDR3 coding DNA: TGTGCCAGCAGTCGAAGGGGGACCAACTATGGCTACACCTTC.